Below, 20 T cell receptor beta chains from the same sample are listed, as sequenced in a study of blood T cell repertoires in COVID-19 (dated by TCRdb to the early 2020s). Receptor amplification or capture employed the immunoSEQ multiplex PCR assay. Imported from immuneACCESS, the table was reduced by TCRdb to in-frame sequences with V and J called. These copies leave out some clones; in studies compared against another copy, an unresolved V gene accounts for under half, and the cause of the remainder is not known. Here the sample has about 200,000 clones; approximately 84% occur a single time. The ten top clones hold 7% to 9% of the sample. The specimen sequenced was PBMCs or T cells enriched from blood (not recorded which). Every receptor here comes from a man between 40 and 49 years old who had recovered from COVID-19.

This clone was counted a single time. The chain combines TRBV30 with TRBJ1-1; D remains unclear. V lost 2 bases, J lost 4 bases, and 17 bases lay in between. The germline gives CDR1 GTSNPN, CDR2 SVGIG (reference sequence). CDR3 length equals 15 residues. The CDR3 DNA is TGTGCCTGGAGTTTGCGGCCCCGATGGAGCACTGAAGCTTTCTTT. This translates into CAWSLRPRWSTEAFF.

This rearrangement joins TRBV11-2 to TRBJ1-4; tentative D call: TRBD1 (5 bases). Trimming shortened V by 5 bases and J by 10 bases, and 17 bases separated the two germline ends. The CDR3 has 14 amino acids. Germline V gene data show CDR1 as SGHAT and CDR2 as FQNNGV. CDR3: CASSPGPGQGKLFF. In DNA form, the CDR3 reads TGTGCCAGCAGCCCCGGGCCCGGCCAGGGAAAACTGTTTTTT. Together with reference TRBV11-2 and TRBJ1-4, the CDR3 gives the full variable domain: EAGVAQSPRYKIIEKRQSVAFWCNPISGHATLYWYQQILGQGPKLLIQFQNNGVVDDSQLPKDRFSAERLKGVDSTLKIQPAKLEDSAVYLCASSPGPGQGKLFFGSGTQLSVL.

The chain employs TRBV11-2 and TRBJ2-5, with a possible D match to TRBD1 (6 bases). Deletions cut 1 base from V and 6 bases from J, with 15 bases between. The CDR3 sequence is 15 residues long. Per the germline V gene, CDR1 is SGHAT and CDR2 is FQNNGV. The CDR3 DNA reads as TGTGCCAGCAGCTTAGGGCTAGGGGGTCCGAAGACCCAGTACTTC. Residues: CASSLGLGGPKTQYF.

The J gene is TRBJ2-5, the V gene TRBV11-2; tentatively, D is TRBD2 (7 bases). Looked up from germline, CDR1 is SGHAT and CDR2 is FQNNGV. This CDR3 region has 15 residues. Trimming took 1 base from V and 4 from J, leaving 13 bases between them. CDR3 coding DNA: TGTGCCAGCAGCTTAGGTTCGGGGGGCATAGAGACCCAGTACTTC. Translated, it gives CASSLGSGGIETQYF.

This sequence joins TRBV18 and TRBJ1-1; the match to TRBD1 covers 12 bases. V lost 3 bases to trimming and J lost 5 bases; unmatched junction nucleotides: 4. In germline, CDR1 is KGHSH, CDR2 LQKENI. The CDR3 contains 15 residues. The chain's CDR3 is CASSPRDRGRTEAFF. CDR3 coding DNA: TGTGCCAGCTCACCGAGGGACAGGGGGCGTACTGAAGCTTTCTTT. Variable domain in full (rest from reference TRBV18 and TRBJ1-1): NAGVMQNPRHLVRRRGQEARLRCSPMKGHSHVYWYRQLPEEGLKFMVYLQKENIIDESGMPKERFSAEFPKEGPSILRIQQVVRGDSAAYFCASSPRDRGRTEAFFGQGTRLTVV.

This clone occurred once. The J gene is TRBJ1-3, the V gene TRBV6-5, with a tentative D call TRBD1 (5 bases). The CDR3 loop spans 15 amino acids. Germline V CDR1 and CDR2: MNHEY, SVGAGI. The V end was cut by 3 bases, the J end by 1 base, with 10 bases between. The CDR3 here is CASSYQGRSGNTIYF. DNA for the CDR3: TGTGCCAGCAGTTATCAGGGAAGGTCTGGAAACACCATATATTTT.

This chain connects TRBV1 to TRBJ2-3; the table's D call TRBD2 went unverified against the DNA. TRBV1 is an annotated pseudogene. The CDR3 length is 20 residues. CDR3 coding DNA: TGCACCAGCAGCCAAGGCAGGATACTCCCTCGAGCGGGACCCACAGATACGCAGTATTTT. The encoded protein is CTSSQGRILPRAGPTDTQYF.

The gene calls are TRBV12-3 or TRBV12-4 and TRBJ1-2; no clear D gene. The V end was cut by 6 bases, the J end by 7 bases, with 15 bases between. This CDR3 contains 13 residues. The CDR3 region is CASSPDIVGGYTF. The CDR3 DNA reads TGTGCCAGCAGCCCTGACATAGTTGGTGGCTACACCTTC.

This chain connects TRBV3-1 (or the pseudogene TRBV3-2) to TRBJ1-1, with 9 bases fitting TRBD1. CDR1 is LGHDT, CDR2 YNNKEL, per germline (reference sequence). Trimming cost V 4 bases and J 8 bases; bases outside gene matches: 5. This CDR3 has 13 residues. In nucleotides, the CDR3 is TGTGCCAGCAGCCGGGACAGGGCCTCCGAAGCTTTCTTT. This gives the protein CASSRDRASEAFF.

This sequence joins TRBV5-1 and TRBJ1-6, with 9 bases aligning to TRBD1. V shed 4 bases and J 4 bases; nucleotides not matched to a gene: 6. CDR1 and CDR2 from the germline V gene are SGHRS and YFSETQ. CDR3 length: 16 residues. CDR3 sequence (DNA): TGCGCCAGCAGCACCCGGACAGGGGAGTATAATTCACCCCTCCACTTT. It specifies CASSTRTGEYNSPLHF.

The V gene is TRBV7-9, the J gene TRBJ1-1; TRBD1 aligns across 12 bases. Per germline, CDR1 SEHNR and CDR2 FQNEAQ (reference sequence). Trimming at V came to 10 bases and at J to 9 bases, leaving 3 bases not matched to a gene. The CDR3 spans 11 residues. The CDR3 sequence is CANRDRGQAFF. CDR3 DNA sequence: TGTGCCAACAGGGACAGGGGGCAAGCTTTCTTT.

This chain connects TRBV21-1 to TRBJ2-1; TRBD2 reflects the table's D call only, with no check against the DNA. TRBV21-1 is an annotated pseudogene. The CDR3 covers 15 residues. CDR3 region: CASSKVAVRPNEQFF. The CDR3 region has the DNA TGTGCCAGCAGCAAAGTAGCGGTCAGACCCAATGAGCAGTTCTTC.

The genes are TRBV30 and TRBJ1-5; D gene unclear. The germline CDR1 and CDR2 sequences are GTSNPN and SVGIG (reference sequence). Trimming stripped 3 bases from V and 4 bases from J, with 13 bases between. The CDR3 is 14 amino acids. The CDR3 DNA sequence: TGTGCCTGGAGCCACGCGAACCCAAATCAGCCCCAGCATTTT. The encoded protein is CAWSHANPNQPQHF.

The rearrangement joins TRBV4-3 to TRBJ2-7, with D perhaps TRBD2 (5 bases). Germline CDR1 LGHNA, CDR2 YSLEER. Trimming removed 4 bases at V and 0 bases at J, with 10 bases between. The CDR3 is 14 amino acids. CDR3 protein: CASSRDYDSYEQYF. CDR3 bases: TGCGCCAGCAGCCGAGACTATGACTCCTACGAGCAGTACTTC.

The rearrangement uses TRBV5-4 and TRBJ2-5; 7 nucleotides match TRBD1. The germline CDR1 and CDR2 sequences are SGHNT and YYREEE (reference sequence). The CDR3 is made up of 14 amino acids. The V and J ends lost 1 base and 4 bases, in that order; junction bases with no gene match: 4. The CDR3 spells CASSLRDSPETQYF. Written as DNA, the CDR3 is TGTGCCAGCAGCTTGAGGGACAGTCCAGAGACCCAGTACTTC. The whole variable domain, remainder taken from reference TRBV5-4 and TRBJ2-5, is ETGVTQSPTHLIKTRGQQVTLRCSSQSGHNTVSWYQQALGQGPQFIFQYYREEENGRGNFPPRFSGLQFPNYSSELNVNALELDDSALYLCASSLRDSPETQYFGPGTRLLVL.

CDR3 region: CASSLFRGALGGNTIYF. The CDR3 nucleotides are TGTGCCAGCAGCTTATTCCGGGGGGCTCTCGGGGGAAACACCATATATTTT. This chain links TRBV11-3 with TRBJ1-3; possibly TRBD1 for D (6 bases). CDR1 SGHNT and CDR2 YENEEA come from the germline V gene. Trimming removed 2 bases at V and 4 bases at J, with 18 bases between. The CDR3 loop spans 17 amino acids.

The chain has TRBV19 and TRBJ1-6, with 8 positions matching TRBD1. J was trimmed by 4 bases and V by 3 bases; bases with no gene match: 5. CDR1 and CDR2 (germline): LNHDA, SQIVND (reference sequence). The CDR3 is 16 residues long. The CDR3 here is CASSIGQGLYNSPLHF. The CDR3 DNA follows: TGTGCCAGTAGTATCGGACAGGGTCTTTATAATTCACCCCTCCACTTT.

The CDR3 bases are TGCGCCAGCAGCGGGGGCCCGGTGGGACAGGGGATTCGGAATGAGCAGTTCTTC. Its protein product is CASSGGPVGQGIRNEQFF. This chain links TRBV5-1 with TRBJ2-1; 10 bases agree with TRBD1. CDR1 is SGHRS and CDR2 is YFSETQ in the germline V gene. This CDR3 has 18 residues. V dropped 4 bases and J dropped 7; count of bases not matched to a gene: 17.

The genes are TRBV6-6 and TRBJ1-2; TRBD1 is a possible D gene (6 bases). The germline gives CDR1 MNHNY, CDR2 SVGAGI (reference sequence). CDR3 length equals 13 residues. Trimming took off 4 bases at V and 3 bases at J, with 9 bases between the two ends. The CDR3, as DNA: TGTGCCAGCAGTTCACAGGGTTACTATGGCTACACCTTC. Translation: CASSSQGYYGYTF.

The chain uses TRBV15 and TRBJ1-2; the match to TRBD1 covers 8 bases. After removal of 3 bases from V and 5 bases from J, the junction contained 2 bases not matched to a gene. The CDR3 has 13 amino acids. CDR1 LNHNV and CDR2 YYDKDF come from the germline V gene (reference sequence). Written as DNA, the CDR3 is TGTGCCACCAGCAGCGACAGGGGTTATGGCTACACCTTC. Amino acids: CATSSDRGYGYTF.